This record concerns one T cell receptor (beta chain) sequence. Its antigen is unidentified. Trimming removed 4 bases from V and 3 bases from J, with 11 bases in between. Germline CDR1 and CDR2: SGHRS and YFSETQ. The length of the CDR3 is 14 residues. The sample comes from a study of cytomegalovirus exposure and HLA in healthy donors. Study-level findings and limits: In a later analysis, most CMV-associated TCR beta chains appeared HLA-restricted. In presence/absence analyses, roughly uniform sequencing depth across donors was assumed. Follow-up analysis later connected one missense variant in DCLRE1C with trimming of TCR beta V- and J-genes.

Vbeta (60) and Jbeta (13) primers were used in the PCR. Data came from immunoSEQ multiplex PCR; TCRdb stores just in-frame clones and leaves some out. The sample lists fewer than 250,000 clones, over 60% seen once, with 15% to 17% in the top ten. This chain joins TRBV5-1 and TRBJ1-3; D unclear. Sequencing used PBMCs. The clonotype was recovered from a man in his forties in good health and CMV-seronegative. This CDR3 is CASSPFAGGNTIYF. The CDR3 DNA reads TGCGCCAGCAGCCCTTTCGCGGGTGGAAACACCATATATTTT.